Listed here are 8 T cell receptor beta chains from one sample, sequenced in a study of shared clonotypes between healthy human individuals. The repertoire was sequenced with immunoSEQ multiplex PCR; TCRdb's copy has only in-frame clones and lacks some. The sample yields a few million clones, 90% to 95% seen once. The material sequenced was naive CD4+ T cells from PBMCs. The sample's subset: CD45RA+ positively selected. The source of these receptors is a man aged 18 to 30 in good health. Some clones in this sample may be carry-over from other donors' samples.

This chain links TRBV11-2 with TRBJ2-2; 12 bases fit TRBD2. V shed 7 bases, J shed 5 bases, and the junction held 8 bases outside the gene matches. CDR3 size: 16 residues. Germline values: CDR1 SGHAT, CDR2 FQNNGV. The CDR3 loop is CASNSLGTSGTGELFF. The CDR3 DNA is TGTGCCAGCAACTCCCTCGGGACTAGCGGGACCGGGGAGCTGTTTTTT.

CDR3: CASSSVRDRGVRQPQHF. In nucleotides, the CDR3 is TGTGCCAGCAGTTCTGTCCGGGACAGGGGAGTCAGGCAGCCCCAGCATTTT. This chain links TRBV28 with TRBJ1-5; 10 positions match TRBD1. The germline gives CDR1 MDHEN, CDR2 SYDVKM. CDR3 length equals 17 residues. Trimming took 4 bases from V and 7 from J; bases not matched to a gene: 13.

The rearrangement joins TRBV28 to TRBJ2-4; 8 bases match TRBD1. This CDR3 region has 16 residues. J lost 1 base, V lost 5 bases, and 7 bases had no gene match. Per the germline V gene, CDR1 is MDHEN and CDR2 is SYDVKM. The CDR3 DNA reads TGTGCCAGCAGTCCGCGGACAGGGCGCGCCAAAAACATTCAGTACTTC. The encoded protein is CASSPRTGRAKNIQYF.

The chain combines TRBV11-2 with TRBJ2-7; perhaps TRBD2 as D (6 bases). The V end was cut by 1 base, the J end by 4 bases, with 26 bases between. Germline V gives CDR1 SGHAT, CDR2 FQNNGV. The CDR3 consists of 19 residues. CDR3 DNA sequence: TGTGCCAGCAGCTTAGGGGGTTTCGGGGGAGCGGCGCTCTCGTACGAGCAGTACTTC. Its translation: CASSLGGFGGAALSYEQYF.

The CDR3 is CASSLEGFSETQYF. CDR3 DNA sequence: TGTGCCAGCAGCTTGGAAGGGTTTTCAGAGACCCAGTACTTC. The chain uses TRBV5-8 and TRBJ2-5, with D uncertain. CDR1 SGHTS and CDR2 YDEGEE come from the germline V gene. Trimming took off 0 bases at V and 4 bases at J, with 10 bases between the two ends. The CDR3 totals 14 residues. The complete variable domain, with remaining parts taken from reference TRBV5-8 and TRBJ2-5, reads EAGVTQSPTHLIKTRGQQATLRCSPISGHTSVYWYQQALGLGLQFLLWYDEGEERNRGNFPPRFSGRQFPNYSSELNVNALELEDSALYLCASSLEGFSETQYFGPGTRLLVL.

The rearrangement links TRBV7-8 to TRBJ2-5; D unresolved. The CDR3 totals 12 residues. The germline CDR1 and CDR2 sequences are SGHVS and FQNEAQ. V dropped 1 base and J dropped 9 bases, with 9 bases sitting between them. The CDR3 nucleotides are TGTGCCAGCAGCTTAGGGGCCGGGCCCCAGTACTTC. Its translation: CASSLGAGPQYF.

The V gene is TRBV5-1, the J gene TRBJ1-1; D is unresolved. Trimming shortened V by 3 bases and J by 5 bases, and 14 bases separated the two germline ends. In germline, CDR1 is SGHRS, CDR2 YFSETQ. The CDR3 has 14 amino acids. CDR3: CASSSFGESTEAFF. DNA of the CDR3: TGCGCCAGCAGCTCGTTCGGGGAGAGTACTGAAGCTTTCTTT.

The chain joins TRBV19 to TRBJ1-5, with D unresolved. The germline V gene encodes CDR1 LNHDA and CDR2 SQIVND (reference sequence). The V end lost 8 bases, the J end lost 4 bases, and 9 bases lay between the germline ends. CDR3 size: 12 residues. The CDR3 spells CASAMGNQPQHF. The CDR3, as DNA: TGTGCCAGTGCTATGGGAAATCAGCCCCAGCATTTT.